These 14 T cell receptor beta chains were sequenced from one sample in a study of T cell changes during pregnancy in multiple sclerosis. Here immunoSEQ multiplex PCR was the method, and the copy in TCRdb shows in-frame clones only, minus some. The sample records around 40,000 clones, around nine tenths being singletons. The input for sequencing was CD4+ T cells from peripheral blood mononuclear cells, taken in the second trimester of pregnancy. These receptor sequences come from a female donor with multiple sclerosis, enrolled in a pregnancy study.

The chain links TRBV4-3 to TRBJ2-3; D is possibly TRBD2 (5 bases). The CDR3 runs 16 residues. The V end lost 1 base, the J end lost 1 base, and 12 bases lay between the germline ends. The germline gives CDR1 LGHNA, CDR2 YSLEER. CDR3 sequence (DNA): TGCGCCAGCAGCCAAGGCGAGGGCTTGGGCACAGATACGCAGTATTTT. Protein sequence: CASSQGEGLGTDTQYF.

The CDR3 reads CAWTDRPSGNTIYF. CDR3 nucleotide sequence: TGTGCCTGGACTGACAGGCCCTCTGGAAACACCATATATTTT. The gene calls are TRBV30 and TRBJ1-3; D is perhaps TRBD1 (6 bases). Germline CDR1 and CDR2: GTSNPN and SVGIG (reference sequence). Trimming removed 4 bases from V and 0 bases from J, with 10 bases in between. The CDR3 is 14 residues long.

This CDR3 reads CSAGRLYGYTF. CDR3 nucleotide sequence: TGCAGCGCCGGGAGGCTCTATGGCTACACCTTC. The chain carries TRBV20-1 and TRBJ1-2; no clear D. The CDR3 runs 11 residues. Germline CDR1 reads DFQATT; CDR2 reads SNEGSKA (reference sequence).

This chain links TRBV4-2 with TRBJ2-7; TRBD1 aligns across 10 bases. The CDR3 length is 16 residues. Per the germline V gene, CDR1 is LGHNA and CDR2 is YNFKEQ. Germline trimming cut 1 base from V and 3 bases from J; bases unmatched to any gene: 6. The CDR3 coding sequence is TGTGCCAGCAGCCAAGGCCCCGGACAGGGGGACTACGAGCAGTACTTC. As protein: CASSQGPGQGDYEQYF.

The chain joins TRBV18 to TRBJ1-2, with a weak D call TRBD1 (5 bases). The germline V and J ends were trimmed by 0 bases and 8 bases, with 16 bases remaining between them. Per germline, CDR1 KGHSH and CDR2 LQKENI. CDR3 length: 15 residues. In nucleotides, the CDR3 is TGTGCCAGCTCACCACCCCCGCAGGGATCGAGGGGCTACACCTTC. Amino acid sequence: CASSPPPQGSRGYTF.

This chain connects TRBV18 to TRBJ1-1, with a weak D call TRBD1 (5 bases). Trimming took 4 bases from V and 1 from J, leaving 7 bases between them. Germline V gives CDR1 KGHSH, CDR2 LQKENI. The CDR3 sequence is 13 residues long. CDR3 sequence: CASSLDRNTEAFF. Written as DNA, the CDR3 is TGTGCCAGCTCACTCGACAGGAACACTGAAGCTTTCTTT. The full variable domain, rest sourced from reference TRBV18 and TRBJ1-1, is NAGVMQNPRHLVRRRGQEARLRCSPMKGHSHVYWYRQLPEEGLKFMVYLQKENIIDESGMPKERFSAEFPKEGPSILRIQQVVRGDSAAYFCASSLDRNTEAFFGQGTRLTVV.

The V gene is TRBV23-1, the J gene TRBJ1-2; TRBD1 aligns across 7 bases. TRBV23-1 is marked as an open reading frame, function uncertain. With V trimmed by 3 bases and J by 5 bases, 9 bases remained unmatched. There are 15 residues in the CDR3. The CDR3 DNA sequence: TGCGCCAGCAGTCACAACGGGACAGCTCATTATGGCTACACCTTC. It specifies CASSHNGTAHYGYTF.

This clone appeared once. The rearrangement uses TRBV6-6 and TRBJ2-7, with D maybe TRBD2 (7 bases). Trimming took off 9 bases at V and 5 bases at J, with 17 bases between the two ends. The germline CDR1 and CDR2 sequences are MNHNY and SVGAGI (reference sequence). The CDR3 contains 13 residues. CDR3 in DNA: TGTGCCAGGCCAAGGGGGGGTCGGGACGAGCAGTACTTC. Its protein is CARPRGGRDEQYF.

This chain joins TRBV7-2 and TRBJ1-6, with D hard to call. Looked up from germline, CDR1 is SGHTA and CDR2 is FQGNSA. The CDR3 runs to 14 residues. Trimming pared 5 bases from V and 5 bases from J, leaving 10 bases between. The CDR3 region is CASSVVSDNSPLHF. The CDR3 DNA reads as TGTGCCAGCAGCGTCGTAAGCGATAATTCACCCCTCCACTTT.

This clone appeared once. The chain joins TRBV19 to TRBJ1-1; possible D gene TRBD1, 5 bases. Trimming took 6 bases from V and 0 from J, leaving 8 bases between them. The CDR3 sequence is 13 residues long. Germline V gene lookup returns CDR1 LNHDA and CDR2 SQIVND (reference sequence). The CDR3 DNA reads as TGTGCCAGTAGGCGACAGATGAACACTGAAGCTTTCTTT. Amino acid sequence: CASRRQMNTEAFF.

The rearrangement links TRBV7-9 to TRBJ1-1, with TRBD1 matching 8 bases. Germline-derived CDR1 and CDR2 are SEHNR and FQNEAQ (reference sequence). Losses at the gene ends were 5 bases for V and 5 bases for J; bases not matched to a gene: 4. The CDR3 consists of 13 residues. The CDR3 is CASSRQGRTEAFF. The CDR3 nucleotides read TGTGCCAGCAGCCGACAGGGGCGGACTGAAGCTTTCTTT.

The rearrangement joins TRBV10-3 to TRBJ2-7; D possibly corresponds to TRBD1 (5 bases). The V gene lost 0 bases and the J gene lost 3 bases, with 15 bases spanning the gap. Germline lookup yields CDR1 ENHRY and CDR2 SYGVKD. The CDR3 covers 16 residues. CDR3 residues: CAISESIIRADYEQYF. The CDR3 DNA sequence: TGTGCCATCAGTGAGTCGATTATCAGGGCCGACTACGAGCAGTACTTC.

This chain joins TRBV7-2 and TRBJ2-2, with 13 bases identical to TRBD2. The V segment lost 5 bases and the J segment 5 bases; nucleotides outside the gene matches: 5. Germline-derived CDR1 and CDR2 are SGHTA and FQGNSA. This CDR3 has 16 amino acids. Here the CDR3 reads CASSPPGLAGTGELFF. For the CDR3, the DNA is TGTGCCAGCAGCCCGCCGGGACTAGCGGGAACCGGGGAGCTGTTTTTT.

This clone was seen a single time. The chain employs TRBV4-2 and TRBJ2-3; TRBD2 agrees at 8 bases. The CDR3 spans 17 residues. The V segment lost 3 bases and the J segment 0 bases; nucleotides outside the gene matches: 8. Germline V CDR1 and CDR2: LGHNA, YNFKEQ. The CDR3 DNA reads as TGTGCCAGCAGCCAGTACGGGGGGGCAGAAAGCACAGATACGCAGTATTTT. Amino acid sequence: CASSQYGGAESTDTQYF.